This T cell receptor beta chain was retrieved from a study of cytomegalovirus exposure and HLA in healthy donors. Looking at the study overall: Genotyping of 400 or so donors showed that over 65% belonged to the Caucasian-associated ancestry cluster. Study-level findings and limits: A few of the chains that were CMV-associated were confirmed in vitro to be specific for CMV antigens.

Germline loops: CDR1 MGHDK, CDR2 SYGVNS. V gave up 5 bases and J gave up 2 bases; unmatched junction bases: 5. This CDR3 is 15 amino acids long. In the case of this clone: What it recognizes is unknown.

13 Jbeta primers and 60 Vbeta primers were used for the PCR. Here immunoSEQ multiplex PCR was the method, and the copy in TCRdb shows in-frame clones only, minus some. The sample shows some 100,000 clones, 65% to 85% of them seen only once. Sequencing input: PBMCs. This sequence was found in a man aged 18 to 35 in good health and CMV-seronegative. This rearrangement joins TRBV25-1 to TRBJ1-1; the match to TRBD1 covers 10 bases. The chain's CDR3 is CASSTGTGVNTEAFF. In nucleotides, the CDR3 is TGTGCCAGCAGTACAGGGACAGGGGTTAACACTGAAGCTTTCTTT.